This T cell receptor (beta chain) was obtained from a study of metastatic and nonmetastatic thyroid tumors. None of the patients had undergone any treatment ahead of thyroid surgery. The length of the CDR3 is 18 residues. Trimming removed 6 bases at V and 2 bases at J, with 25 bases between. From germline, CDR1 is LNHDA and CDR2 SQIVND (reference sequence). Under the authors' procedure: Clinicopathological groups differed in CDR3, with these differences serving to build a distant-metastasis classifier for papillary thyroid cancer. TCRdb used MiXCR to call clones anew from the PCR reads. The V and J calls and clone size are TCRdb's, not the authors'. This repertoire shows 20,000 to 25,000 clones, about 12% found once; its top ten account for 15% to 20%. This clone was seen at least ten times. Its matching antigen is unknown. Study-wide points: Malignant thyroid tumors reportedly exceeded benign nodules significantly in TCR beta diversity, with the difference appearing in blood and tumor.

The TCR was taken from a female donor with papillary thyroid cancer or a benign thyroid nodule (not recorded which). Some clones in this sample may be carry-over from other donors' samples. The rearrangement joins TRBV19 to TRBJ1-2; D is uncertain. Sample: blood. The CDR3 DNA is TGTGCCAGTAGGTCCCAGAGGGCCCCCCAGGTGGACAACTATGGCTACACCTTC. It is translated as CASRSQRAPQVDNYGYTF.